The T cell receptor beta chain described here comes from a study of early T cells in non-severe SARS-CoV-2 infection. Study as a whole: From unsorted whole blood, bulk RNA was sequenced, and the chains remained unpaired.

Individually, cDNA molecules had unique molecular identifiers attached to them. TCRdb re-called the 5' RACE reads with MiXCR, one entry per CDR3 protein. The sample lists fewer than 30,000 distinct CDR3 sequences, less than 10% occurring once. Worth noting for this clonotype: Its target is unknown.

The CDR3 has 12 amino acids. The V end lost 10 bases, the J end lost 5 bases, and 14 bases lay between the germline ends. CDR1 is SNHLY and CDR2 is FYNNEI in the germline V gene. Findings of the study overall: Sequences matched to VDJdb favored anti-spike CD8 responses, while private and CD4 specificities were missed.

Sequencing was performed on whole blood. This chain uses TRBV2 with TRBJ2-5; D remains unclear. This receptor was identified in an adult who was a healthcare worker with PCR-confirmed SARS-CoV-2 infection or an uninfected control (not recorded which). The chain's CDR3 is CANTIRRETQYF. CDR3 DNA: TGTGCCAACACTATCCGGCGGGAGACCCAGTACTTC.